Below, 26 T cell receptor beta chains from the same sample are listed, as sequenced in a study of response to subunit inactivated influenza vaccine. TCRdb re-called the RT-PCR reads through MiXCR, storing one row per CDR3 protein. This table has roughly 500,000 distinct CDR3 sequences, around 25% appearing once. This sample also appeared in a second study, on T cells expressing NK-cell markers. That work adds: The authors made TCR beta cDNA libraries by 5'RACE template switching. This switching added a universal primer site and UMIs.

The sequenced sample was CD4+ T cells sorted from PBMCs, obtained 11 to 12 days after vaccination. The receptors were sampled from a man aged 45 to 65 who received an inactivated influenza vaccine.

This clonotype was counted only a few times. This sequence joins TRBV7-8 and TRBJ2-1; D not certain. The CDR3 extends over 12 amino acids. V was clipped by 7 bases and J by 14 bases, with 18 bases between them. Per germline, CDR1 SGHVS and CDR2 FQNEAQ. This CDR3 is CASTPFRGSKFF. Written as DNA, the CDR3 is TGTGCCAGCACCCCCTTTAGAGGATCAAAGTTCTTC.

This chain connects TRBV2 to TRBJ2-2, with a tentative D call TRBD1 (6 bases). Deletions cut 6 bases from V and 5 bases from J, with 16 bases between. This CDR3 comprises 15 residues. CDR1 SNHLY and CDR2 FYNNEI come from the germline V gene. CDR3 region: CASRHFTGRTGELFF. The CDR3 nucleotides read TGTGCCAGCAGACACTTCACAGGGCGTACCGGGGAGCTGTTTTTT. The variable domain in full, with the rest retrieved from reference TRBV2 and TRBJ2-2, is EPEVTQTPSHQVTQMGQEVILRCVPISNHLYFYWYRQILGQKVEFLVSFYNNEISEKSEIFDDQFSVERPDGSNFTLKIRSTKLEDSAMYFCASRHFTGRTGELFFGEGSRLTVL.

This clonotype was seen only a few times. The rearrangement links TRBV3-1 to TRBJ2-2; 12 bases map to TRBD1. Germline loops: CDR1 LGHDT, CDR2 YNNKEL (reference sequence). The CDR3 contains 16 residues. Trimming removed 6 bases from V and 5 bases from J; junction bases left unmatched: 7. For the CDR3, the DNA is TGTGCCAGCAGTCGGACGGGACAGGGGGCGACCGGGGAGCTGTTTTTT. Residues: CASSRTGQGATGELFF.

This clonotype was recorded many times. The V and J genes are TRBV5-5 and TRBJ2-7, with D possibly matching TRBD1 (6 bases). CDR1 SGHKS and CDR2 YYEKEE come from the germline V gene (reference sequence). This CDR3 is 14 amino acids long. Trimming left V 0 bases short and J 3 bases short, with 10 bases between. The CDR3 loop is CASSLGGQGYEQYF. CDR3 nucleotides: TGTGCCAGCAGCTTGGGGGGGCAGGGCTACGAGCAGTACTTC.

This clonotype has just a few counts. The CDR3 sequence: CASSSPTRQSPEAFF. In nucleotides, the CDR3 is TGTGCCAGCAGCTCCCCGACGCGACAGAGCCCTGAAGCTTTCTTT. The chain has TRBV28 and TRBJ1-1; possibly TRBD1 for D (5 bases). The CDR3 totals 15 residues. Germline assignment: CDR1 MDHEN and CDR2 SYDVKM. Trimming shortened V by 6 bases and J by 6 bases, and 20 bases separated the two germline ends.

The sample holds a few counts of this clonotype. The chain couples TRBV12-5 to TRBJ2-3; D may be TRBD1 (6 bases). Trimming took off 1 base at V and 4 bases at J, with 6 bases between the two ends. The CDR3 is made up of 13 amino acids. Germline V CDR1 and CDR2: LGHNT, FRNRAP. The CDR3 region has the DNA TGTGCTAGTGGTTTGGCAGGGGCAGATACGCAGTATTTT. Protein: CASGLAGADTQYF.

This clonotype was seen a few times. The V and J genes are TRBV5-1 and TRBJ1-1, with a tentative D call TRBD1 (6 bases). Trimming left V 0 bases short and J 5 bases short, with 11 bases between. This CDR3 contains 14 residues. The V gene's germline CDR1 is SGHRS and CDR2 YFSETQ. CDR3 in DNA: TGCGCCAGCAGCTTGGAGGTGGGGGCTACTGAAGCTTTCTTT. Translated, it gives CASSLEVGATEAFF.

The rearrangement joins TRBV7-2 to TRBJ2-7; TRBD1 agrees at 9 bases. The CDR3 contains 12 residues. Trimming took 10 bases from V and 2 from J; bases not matched to a gene: 3. Germline V gene lookup returns CDR1 SGHTA and CDR2 FQGNSA. The CDR3 DNA follows: TGTGCCACTGGGGACAGGGCCTACGAGCAGTACTTC. Translation gives CATGDRAYEQYF.

The rearrangement links TRBV5-1 to TRBJ2-1; 7 nucleotides agree with TRBD1. Germline CDR1 is SGHRS and CDR2 is YFSETQ. V shed 1 base and J 7 bases; nucleotides not matched to a gene: 11. This CDR3 region has 16 residues. The CDR3 DNA follows: TGCGCCAGCAGCTTGACTCGGACAGGCGAGATGAATGAGCAGTTCTTC. Amino acids: CASSLTRTGEMNEQFF.

V usage is TRBV18 and J usage is TRBJ1-1; D might be TRBD1 (5 bases). The germline CDR1 and CDR2 sequences are KGHSH and LQKENI. The CDR3 sequence is 13 residues long. V lost 2 bases and J lost 11, with 15 bases in between. This CDR3 is CASSPGAGSGAFF. CDR3 nucleotides: TGTGCCAGCTCACCAGGGGCAGGGAGTGGTGCTTTCTTT. Using reference TRBV18 and TRBJ1-1 for the parts outside the CDR3, the full variable domain is NAGVMQNPRHLVRRRGQEARLRCSPMKGHSHVYWYRQLPEEGLKFMVYLQKENIIDESGMPKERFSAEFPKEGPSILRIQQVVRGDSAAYFCASSPGAGSGAFFGQGTRLTVV.

The table lists this clonotype with a few counts. This chain links TRBV7-2 with TRBJ1-2, with unresolved D. The CDR3 has 15 amino acids. V was shortened by 1 base and J by 3 bases, with 12 bases between the two germline ends. Per the germline V gene, CDR1 is SGHTA and CDR2 is FQGNSA. DNA of the CDR3: TGTGCCAGCAGCTTAGACCTCGCCGCCCACTATGGCTACACCTTC. This gives the protein CASSLDLAAHYGYTF.

This clonotype showed up many times. The chain joins TRBV20-1 to TRBJ1-2, with a tentative D call TRBD1 (6 bases). The CDR3 totals 14 residues. V lost 2 bases to trimming and J lost 2 bases, with 12 bases between them. CDR1 DFQATT and CDR2 SNEGSKA come from the germline V gene (reference sequence). The DNA for the CDR3 is TGCAGTGCTAGAAGGGGGGCGTTGAACTATGGCTACACCTTC. This gives the protein CSARRGALNYGYTF.

This clonotype was seen only a few times. The chain employs TRBV20-1 and TRBJ2-1; a possible D gene is TRBD2 (5 bases). The V gene lost 7 bases and the J gene lost 6 bases, with 13 bases spanning the gap. The CDR3 is 12 amino acids. The V gene's germline CDR1 is DFQATT and CDR2 SNEGSKA (reference sequence). The CDR3 spells CSERGWGNEQFF. CDR3 nucleotides: TGCAGTGAAAGAGGGTGGGGCAATGAGCAGTTCTTC.

This clonotype was seen repeatedly, ten times or more. V and J are TRBV28 and TRBJ2-3, with D uncertain. V shed 6 bases and J shed 2 bases, with 12 bases lying between them. Germline values: CDR1 MDHEN, CDR2 SYDVKM. This CDR3 has 14 amino acids. CDR3 residues: CASRAIRYTDTQYF. The DNA for the CDR3 is TGTGCCAGCAGGGCCATACGATACACAGATACGCAGTATTTT.

This clonotype has a handful of counts. The chain employs TRBV11-2 and TRBJ1-1; no clear D. CDR1 and CDR2 (germline): SGHAT, FQNNGV. The CDR3 runs to 13 residues. Trimming left V 1 base short and J 4 bases short, with 7 bases between. The CDR3 loop is CASSLGLITEAFF. CDR3 nucleotides: TGTGCCAGCAGCTTAGGACTCATCACTGAAGCTTTCTTT.

The chain combines TRBV5-5 with TRBJ2-5; D tentatively reads TRBD1 or TRBD2 (5 bases each). The CDR3 loop spans 14 amino acids. CDR1 is SGHKS, CDR2 YYEKEE, per germline (reference sequence). Trimming left V 2 bases short and J 7 bases short, with 15 bases between. The CDR3: CASSFDGARGTQYF. For the CDR3, the DNA is TGTGCCAGCAGCTTTGACGGGGCGCGAGGGACCCAGTACTTC.

This clonotype showed up just a few times. The CDR3 spells CSARGFKNIQYF. The CDR3, as DNA: TGCAGCGCTAGAGGCTTTAAAAACATTCAGTACTTC. The chain carries TRBV29-1 and TRBJ2-4; D gene ambiguous. The V end was cut by 7 bases, the J end by 4 bases, with 11 bases between. Germline assignment: CDR1 SQVTM and CDR2 ANQGSEA. The CDR3 contains 12 residues.

The chain employs TRBV12-3 or TRBV12-4 and TRBJ2-7; D ambiguous. Trimming took off 3 bases at V and 3 bases at J, with 12 bases between the two ends. This CDR3 has 14 residues. CDR3 protein: CASSLLLGRYEQYF. The DNA of the CDR3 is TGTGCCAGCAGTTTGCTGCTCGGCCGCTACGAGCAGTACTTC.

This chain uses TRBV19 with TRBJ1-2; D is undetermined. The length of the CDR3 is 14 residues. Germline V CDR1 and CDR2: LNHDA, SQIVND (reference sequence). Trimming cost V 1 base and J 1 base, with 7 bases left between them. CDR3 in amino acids: CASSIGQHNYGYTF. DNA of the CDR3: TGTGCCAGTAGTATAGGACAACATAACTATGGCTACACCTTC.

This clonotype came up a few times. The chain employs TRBV24-1 and TRBJ2-3, with 7 bases aligning to TRBD2. Germline CDR1 is KGHDR and CDR2 is SFDVKD. The CDR3 extends over 16 amino acids. The V segment lost 3 bases and the J segment 1 base; nucleotides outside the gene matches: 6. CDR3 sequence reads: CATSDLGGSGTDTQYF. Here the CDR3 DNA reads TGTGCCACCAGTGATCTGGGCGGGAGCGGCACAGATACGCAGTATTTT.

This clonotype appeared a single time. The chain carries TRBV28 and TRBJ1-2, with D possibly being TRBD1 (6 bases). Deletions cut 5 bases from V and 8 bases from J, with 15 bases between. The CDR3 runs to 13 residues. From germline, CDR1 is MDHEN and CDR2 SYDVKM. CDR3 DNA: TGTGCCAGCAGTCCTGGACAGCCTAGGGGCTACACCTTC. Encoded protein: CASSPGQPRGYTF.

At least ten counts were recorded for this clonotype. At one of its ends the junction is not consistent with the germline gene, which may arise from a read error. The chain carries TRBV28 and TRBJ2-6; no clear D gene. The CDR3 loop spans 14 amino acids. Germline V gene data show CDR1 as MDHEN and CDR2 as SYDVKM. The CDR3 nucleotides read TGTGCAAGCAGCAGGAGCTCTGGGGCCAACGTCCTGACTTTC. Its translation is CASSRSSGANVLTF.

The chain joins TRBV28 to TRBJ2-3; TRBD2 matches 9 bases. J was trimmed by 5 bases and V by 6 bases; bases with no gene match: 9. This CDR3 has 15 amino acids. Germline V gives CDR1 MDHEN, CDR2 SYDVKM. For the CDR3, the DNA is TGTGCCAGCAGACCTCCGGGACTAGCTCTAGATACGCAGTATTTT. As protein: CASRPPGLALDTQYF.

This clonotype came up a few times. The rearrangement links TRBV29-1 to TRBJ2-6; D not certain. Germline V gives CDR1 SQVTM, CDR2 ANQGSEA. This CDR3 comprises 13 residues. V lost 4 bases and J lost 0, with 4 bases in between. As DNA, the CDR3 is TGCAGCGTTGCCAGCTCTGGGGCCAACGTCCTGACTTTC. Its protein is CSVASSGANVLTF.

This chain joins TRBV4-3 and TRBJ1-1; 7 bases map to TRBD1. The CDR3 runs to 15 residues. With V trimmed by 3 bases and J by 4 bases, 8 bases remained unmatched. Germline V lookup: CDR1 LGHNA, CDR2 YSLEER. Here the CDR3 reads CASSQVRSGGTEAFF. CDR3 sequence (DNA): TGCGCCAGCAGCCAGGTCCGATCAGGGGGCACTGAAGCTTTCTTT.

The CDR3 reads CASSFSQGQRYF. CDR3 DNA sequence: TGTGCCAGCAGTTTTAGTCAGGGACAGCGGTACTTC. The rearrangement links TRBV12-3 or TRBV12-4 to TRBJ2-7; the match to TRBD1 covers 7 bases. Trimming took 3 bases from V and 12 from J; bases not matched to a gene: 8. The CDR3 contains 12 residues.